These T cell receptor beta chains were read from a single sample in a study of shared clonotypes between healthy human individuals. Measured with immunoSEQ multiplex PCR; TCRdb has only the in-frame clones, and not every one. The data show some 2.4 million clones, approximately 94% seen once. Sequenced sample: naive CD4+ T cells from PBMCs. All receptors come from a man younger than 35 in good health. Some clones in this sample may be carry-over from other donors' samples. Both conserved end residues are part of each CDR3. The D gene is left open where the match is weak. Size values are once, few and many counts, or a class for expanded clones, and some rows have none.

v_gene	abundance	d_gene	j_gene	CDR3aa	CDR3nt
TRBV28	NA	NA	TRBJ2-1	CASSLWGTPGRSEQFF	TGTGCCAGCAGTTTATGGGGGACCCCGGGGAGGAGTGAGCAGTTCTTC
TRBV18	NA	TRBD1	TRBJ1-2	CASSPGQGANYGYTF	TGTGCCAGCTCACCTGGACAGGGGGCAAACTATGGCTACACCTTC
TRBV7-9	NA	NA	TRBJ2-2	CASSLGRVGELFF	TGTGCCAGCAGCTTGGGGCGGGTCGGGGAGCTGTTTTTT
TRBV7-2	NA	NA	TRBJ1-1	CASSLAPGKGEAFF	TGTGCCAGCAGCTTAGCGCCAGGGAAGGGTGAAGCTTTCTTT
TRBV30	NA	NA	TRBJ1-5	CAWRGVDQPQHF	TGTGCCTGGAGGGGGGTCGATCAGCCCCAGCATTTT
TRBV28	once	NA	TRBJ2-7	CASSFTHSYEQYF	TGTGCCAGCAGTTTTACACACTCCTACGAGCAGTACTTC
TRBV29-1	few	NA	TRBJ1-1	CSVGRDTGYPEAFF	TGCAGCGTGGGACGGGACACCGGGTATCCTGAAGCTTTCTTT
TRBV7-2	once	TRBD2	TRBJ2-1	CASSLLGGRISNEQFF	TGTGCCAGCAGCTTACTCGGCGGGAGAATAAGCAATGAGCAGTTCTTC
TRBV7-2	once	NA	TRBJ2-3	CASSRGTSPDTQYF	TGTGCCAGCAGCCGCGGCACTAGCCCAGATACGCAGTATTTT
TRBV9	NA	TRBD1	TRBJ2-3	CASSVWDRGTDTQYF	TGTGCCAGCAGCGTTTGGGACAGGGGAACAGATACGCAGTATTTT
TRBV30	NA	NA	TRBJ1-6	CAWSGDIRGNSPLHF	TGTGCCTGGAGTGGGGACATTAGGGGTAATTCACCCCTCCACTTT
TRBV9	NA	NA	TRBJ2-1	CASSPRVADNEQFF	TGTGCCAGCAGCCCGAGAGTAGCGGACAATGAGCAGTTCTTC
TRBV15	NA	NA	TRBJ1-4	CATRPVLTEKLFF	TGTGCCACCAGGCCGGTCCTGACCGAAAAACTGTTTTTT
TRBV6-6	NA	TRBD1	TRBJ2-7	CASSTYRGNYEQYF	TGTGCCAGCAGCACTTACAGGGGAAATTACGAGCAGTACTTC
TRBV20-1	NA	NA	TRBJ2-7	CSARGRLEQYF	TGCAGTGCTAGAGGCAGACTAGAGCAGTACTTC
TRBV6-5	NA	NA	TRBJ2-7	CASRGQGGSYEQYF	TGTGCCAGCAGAGGACAGGGAGGGTCCTACGAGCAGTACTTC
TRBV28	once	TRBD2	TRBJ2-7	CASSPPIPLAGGSFKSYEQYF	TGTGCCAGCAGTCCCCCCATTCCCCTAGCGGGAGGGAGTTTTAAATCCTACGAGCAGTACTTC
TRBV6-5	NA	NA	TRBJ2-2	CASSYGQGGPTGELFF	TGTGCCAGCAGTTACGGCCAGGGGGGCCCCACCGGGGAGCTGTTTTTT
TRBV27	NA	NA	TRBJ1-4	CASSLSSLAPGNEKLFF	TGTGCCAGCAGTTTATCTTCTCTCGCCCCGGGAAATGAAAAACTGTTTTTT
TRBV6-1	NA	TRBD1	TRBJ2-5	CASSLDRGLGTQYF	TGTGCCAGCAGCCTGGACAGGGGTCTAGGGACCCAGTACTTC
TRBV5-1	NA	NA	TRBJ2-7	CASSVNAYEQYF	TGCGCCAGCAGCGTGAACGCCTACGAGCAGTACTTC
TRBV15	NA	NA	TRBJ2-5	CATSRDSGTQETQYF	TGTGCCACCAGCAGAGATTCCGGGACACAAGAGACCCAGTACTTC
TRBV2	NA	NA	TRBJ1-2	CASSVQGTTF	TGTGCCAGCAGTGTACAGGGTACTACCTTC
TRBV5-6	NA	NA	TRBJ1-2	CASSLVRTEYGYTF	TGTGCCAGCAGCTTGGTCAGGACGGAATATGGCTACACCTTC
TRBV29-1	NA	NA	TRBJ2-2	CSAGAAGELFF	TGCAGTGCCGGTGCAGCCGGGGAGCTGTTTTTT
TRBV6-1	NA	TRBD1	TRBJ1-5	CASSETGTGNQPQHF	TGTGCCAGCAGTGAAACCGGGACAGGTAATCAGCCCCAGCATTTT
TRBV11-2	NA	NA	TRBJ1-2	CASSLFSRQALNYGYTF	TGTGCCAGCAGCTTATTTTCCCGGCAGGCCTTAAACTATGGCTACACCTTC
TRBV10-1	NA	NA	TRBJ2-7	CASSPGTSYEQYF	TGCGCCAGCAGTCCAGGGACAAGCTACGAGCAGTACTTC
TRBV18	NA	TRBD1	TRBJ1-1	CASSSRQGGMNTEAFF	TGTGCCAGCTCATCGCGACAGGGGGGAATGAACACTGAAGCTTTCTTT
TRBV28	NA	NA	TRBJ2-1	CASSLWTDDEQFF	TGTGCCAGCAGTTTATGGACGGACGATGAGCAGTTCTTC
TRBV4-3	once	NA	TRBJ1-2	CASSLQAGNYGYTF	TGCGCCAGCAGCCTTCAAGCGGGGAACTATGGCTACACCTTC
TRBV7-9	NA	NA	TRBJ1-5	CASSLQRDNQPQHF	TGTGCCAGCAGCTTACAAAGGGATAATCAGCCCCAGCATTTT
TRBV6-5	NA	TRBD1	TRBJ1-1	CASSWDRTMAEAFF	TGTGCCAGCAGCTGGGACAGGACTATGGCTGAAGCTTTCTTT
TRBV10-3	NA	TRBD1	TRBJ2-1	CAISGTGAVDEQFF	TGTGCCATCAGTGGGACAGGGGCAGTGGATGAGCAGTTCTTC
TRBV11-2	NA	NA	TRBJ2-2	CASSLEGRPTGELFF	TGTGCCAGCAGCTTAGAAGGAAGGCCCACCGGGGAGCTGTTTTTT
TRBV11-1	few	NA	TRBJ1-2	CASSPDAFAGYTF	TGTGCCAGCAGCCCGGACGCCTTTGCAGGCTACACCTTC
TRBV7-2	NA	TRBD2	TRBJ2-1	CASRWGLAGDEQFF	TGTGCCAGCAGATGGGGACTAGCGGGCGATGAGCAGTTCTTC
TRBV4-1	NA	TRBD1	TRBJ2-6	CASSRRDRSMGANVLTF	TGCGCCAGCAGCCGACGGGACAGGTCTATGGGGGCCAACGTCCTGACTTTC
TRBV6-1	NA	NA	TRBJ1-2	CASIEDNSRYGYTF	TGTGCCAGCATCGAAGACAACAGCCGCTATGGCTACACCTTC
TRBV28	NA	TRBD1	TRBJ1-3	CASSLSGQLSSGNTIYF	TGTGCCAGCAGTTTATCGGGACAGCTGAGCTCTGGAAACACCATATATTTT
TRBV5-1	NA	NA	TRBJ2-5	CASRYYQETQYF	TGCGCCAGCAGGTACTACCAAGAGACCCAGTACTTC
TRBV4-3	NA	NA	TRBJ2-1	CASSPLGGSGVGAFNEQFF	TGCGCCAGCAGCCCATTGGGGGGTAGCGGTGTAGGAGCGTTCAATGAGCAGTTCTTC
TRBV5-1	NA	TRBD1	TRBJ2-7	CASNDGTGGFEQYF	TGCGCCAGCAACGACGGGACAGGGGGTTTCGAGCAGTACTTC
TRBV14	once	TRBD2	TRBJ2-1	CASSLWTSNEQFF	TGTGCCAGCAGCCTTTGGACTAGCAATGAGCAGTTCTTC
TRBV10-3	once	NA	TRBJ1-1	CAISESGAQLNTEAFF	TGTGCCATCAGTGAGTCGGGGGCTCAGTTAAACACTGAAGCTTTCTTT
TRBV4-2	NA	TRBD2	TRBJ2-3	CASSPTSGTDTQYF	TGTGCCAGCAGTCCGACTAGCGGGACAGATACGCAGTATTTT
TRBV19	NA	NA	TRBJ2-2	CASRLGLASGELFF	TGTGCCAGTAGACTGGGACTTGCGTCCGGGGAGCTGTTTTTT
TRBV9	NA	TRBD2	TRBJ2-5	CASSVGLAGTQETQYF	TGTGCCAGCAGCGTAGGACTAGCGGGCACGCAAGAGACCCAGTACTTC
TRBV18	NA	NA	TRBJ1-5	CASSRGTLDQPQHF	TGTGCCAGCTCACGGGGGACCCTGGATCAGCCCCAGCATTTT
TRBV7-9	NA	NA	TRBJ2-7	CASSSSLAFVPEQYF	TGTGCCAGCAGCTCCAGCCTAGCGTTCGTTCCCGAGCAGTACTTC
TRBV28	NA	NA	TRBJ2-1	CASRGGGSLSYNEQFF	TGTGCCAGCAGGGGGGGAGGCTCCCTCTCCTACAATGAGCAGTTCTTC
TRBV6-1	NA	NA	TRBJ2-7	CASSESGPGGSYEQYF	TGTGCCAGCAGTGAAAGCGGTCCGGGCGGCTCCTACGAGCAGTACTTC
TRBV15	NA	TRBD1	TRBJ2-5	CATKNRGRGETQYF	TGTGCCACCAAAAACAGGGGGCGCGGAGAGACCCAGTACTTC